These 21 T cell receptor beta chains originate from one sample sequenced in a study of beta chain features in type 1 diabetes. The sequenced template was cDNA made from the entire isolated RNA. The data were produced by immunoSEQ multiplex PCR, yet TCRdb's version contains in-frame clones alone and is incomplete. The data contain 860,000 or so clones, about 17% of them singletons. Sequenced input: naive CD4+ T cells from blood. All receptors come from a woman younger than 30 in good health.

The chain carries TRBV7-2 and TRBJ2-2; D remains unclear. The CDR3 length is 15 residues. V was shortened by 5 bases and J by 3 bases, with 13 bases between the two germline ends. CDR1 is SGHTA and CDR2 is FQGNSA in the germline V gene. The CDR3 DNA reads as TGTGCCAGCAGCCCGAGAGGATCGGACACCGGGGAGCTGTTTTTT. It translates to CASSPRGSDTGELFF.

This clone was seen more than once but under ten times. The chain combines TRBV6-5 with TRBJ2-1; unclear D gene. Germline V gene data show CDR1 as MNHEY and CDR2 as SVGAGI. This CDR3 is built from 14 residues. Trimming pared 2 bases from V and 0 bases from J, leaving 5 bases between. The CDR3 DNA reads as TGTGCCAGCAGTTACGGGCCCTCCTACAATGAGCAGTTCTTC. Translation gives CASSYGPSYNEQFF.

The J gene is TRBJ2-2, the V gene TRBV10-3; D might be TRBD2 (5 bases). Trimming pared 10 bases from V and 6 bases from J, leaving 15 bases between. Germline-derived CDR1 and CDR2 are ENHRY and SYGVKD. This CDR3 region has 13 residues. As DNA, the CDR3 is TGTGCCACAACTAGTACCCACCCCGGGGAGCTGTTTTTT. Protein: CATTSTHPGELFF.

The chain carries TRBV2 and TRBJ1-5; unclear D gene. This CDR3 has 13 amino acids. V lost 7 bases and J 5 bases, leaving 12 bases between the germline ends. Germline V gene sequence: CDR1 SNHLY, CDR2 FYNNEI. The CDR3 DNA follows: TGTGCCAGCACCGCCCTGGAGTATCAGCCCCAGCATTTT. This sequence encodes CASTALEYQPQHF. Variable domain in full (rest from reference TRBV2 and TRBJ1-5): EPEVTQTPSHQVTQMGQEVILRCVPISNHLYFYWYRQILGQKVEFLVSFYNNEISEKSEIFDDQFSVERPDGSNFTLKIRSTKLEDSAMYFCASTALEYQPQHFGDGTRLSIL.

The J gene is TRBJ2-1, the V gene TRBV7-2; a possible D gene is TRBD1 (5 bases). V lost 5 bases and J 4 bases, leaving 9 bases between the germline ends. Looked up from germline, CDR1 is SGHTA and CDR2 is FQGNSA. The CDR3 length is 13 residues. The CDR3 nucleotides are TGTGCCAGCAGCATTCAGGGATACAATGAGCAGTTCTTC. Residues: CASSIQGYNEQFF.

The rearrangement uses TRBV10-2 and TRBJ2-1; 11 bases map to TRBD2. With 4 bases clipped from V and 6 bases from J, the junction kept 8 bases outside the gene matches. This CDR3 contains 16 residues. Germline CDR1 is WSHSY and CDR2 is SAAADI. The CDR3 reads CASSGPLAGGSNEQFF. The CDR3 DNA follows: TGCGCCAGCAGTGGCCCCCTAGCGGGAGGAAGCAATGAGCAGTTCTTC.

There are a few counts of this clone. The rearrangement joins TRBV28 to TRBJ2-1, with D possibly TRBD2 on 5 matching bases. The germline CDR1 and CDR2 sequences are MDHEN and SYDVKM. Trimming took off 8 bases at V and 3 bases at J, with 8 bases between the two ends. The CDR3 covers 12 residues. The CDR3 DNA reads as TGTGCCAGCCAGAGGGACTACAATGAGCAGTTCTTC. Its translation: CASQRDYNEQFF.

DNA for the CDR3: TGTGCCAGCAGTTTCGCCCGGGCAAGTGGCTACACCTTC. Encoded protein: CASSFARASGYTF. This chain joins TRBV6-5 and TRBJ1-2, with D hard to call. CDR3 size: 13 residues. Per germline, CDR1 MNHEY and CDR2 SVGAGI. V gave up 4 bases and J gave up 7 bases, with 13 bases separating them.

This clone was seen a few times. CDR3 bases: TGTGCCAGCAGCTTAATTAACAACGAGCAGTACTTC. Protein product: CASSLINNEQYF. The chain has TRBV7-2 and TRBJ2-7; D is unclear. The CDR3 has 12 residues. Trimming left V 2 bases short and J 5 bases short, with 7 bases between. The germline V gene encodes CDR1 SGHTA and CDR2 FQGNSA.

This clone was recorded a few times. V is TRBV5-4 and J is TRBJ2-5, with D perhaps TRBD2 (6 bases). With 4 bases removed from V and 5 bases from J, the gap between germline ends came to 18 bases. Per germline, CDR1 SGHNT and CDR2 YYREEE (reference sequence). The CDR3 has 15 amino acids. CDR3 DNA: TGTGCCAGCAGCGATAGCGGATTGGGCCTGGAGACCCAGTACTTC. It codes for CASSDSGLGLETQYF.

The sample holds a few counts of this clone. This chain connects TRBV28 to TRBJ2-7, with 13 positions matching TRBD2. The junction had 6 bases not matched to a gene; V was cut back by 8 bases and J by 2 bases. The CDR3 extends over 15 amino acids. Germline loops: CDR1 MDHEN, CDR2 SYDVKM. DNA for the CDR3: TGTGCCAGCGGGACTAGCGGGATCCTAGCCTACGAGCAGTACTTC. Translation gives CASGTSGILAYEQYF. Drawing the rest from reference TRBV28 and TRBJ2-7, the complete variable domain is DVKVTQSSRYLVKRTGEKVFLECVQDMDHENMFWYRQDPGLGLRLIYFSYDVKMKEKGDIPEGYSVSREKKERFSLILESASTNQTSMYLCASGTSGILAYEQYFGPGTRLTVT.

The chain has TRBV6-6 and TRBJ1-5, with 9 bases that match TRBD1. The CDR3 length is 16 residues. V lost 6 bases and J lost 3; bases outside the gene matches: 9. CDR1 and CDR2 (germline): MNHNY, SVGAGI (reference sequence). The CDR3 nucleotides read TGTGCCAGCAGCCATGGGACAGGGCCCTTCAATCAGCCCCAGCATTTT. It codes for CASSHGTGPFNQPQHF.

V is TRBV6-6 and J is TRBJ2-6; unclear D gene. This CDR3 comprises 15 residues. Trimming removed 2 bases from V and 3 bases from J, with 8 bases in between. Germline V CDR1 and CDR2: MNHNY, SVGAGI (reference sequence). CDR3 protein: CASSYGVDGANVLTF. The CDR3 region has the DNA TGTGCCAGCAGTTACGGGGTGGATGGGGCCAACGTCCTGACTTTC.

This chain uses TRBV28 with TRBJ2-7; 12 bases are shared with TRBD2. V lost 8 bases to trimming and J lost 6 bases; unmatched junction nucleotides: 8. The length of the CDR3 is 14 residues. Germline assignment: CDR1 MDHEN and CDR2 SYDVKM. The CDR3 DNA reads as TGTGCCAGCGTCGGCGCTAGCGGGGGGGTCGAGCAGTACTTC. This encodes CASVGASGGVEQYF.

The rearrangement uses TRBV28 and TRBJ2-3, with 8 positions matching TRBD1. The germline V gene encodes CDR1 MDHEN and CDR2 SYDVKM. The length of the CDR3 is 15 residues. V trimming: 6 bases; J trimming: 0 bases; junction bases outside the gene matches: 5. The CDR3 spells CASSAGQASTDTQYF. In DNA form, the CDR3 reads TGTGCCAGCAGCGCGGGACAGGCTAGCACAGATACGCAGTATTTT.

This clone has just a few counts. The J gene is TRBJ1-1, the V gene TRBV5-1; tentatively, D is TRBD1 (6 bases). There are 15 residues in the CDR3. The germline V gene has CDR1 SGHRS and CDR2 YFSETQ. Trimming shortened V by 1 base and J by 4 bases, and 14 bases separated the two germline ends. CDR3 coding DNA: TGCGCCAGCAGCTTGTTCCCCAAAGGGGGCACTGAAGCTTTCTTT. Translation gives CASSLFPKGGTEAFF.

The chain employs TRBV4-1 and TRBJ2-7, with 9 bases lining up with TRBD2. This CDR3 has 14 amino acids. The trim removed 2 bases at V and 4 bases at J, leaving 3 bases unmatched. Germline V gives CDR1 MGHRA, CDR2 YSYEKL. The CDR3 here is CASSQLAGTYEQYF. The CDR3 DNA reads TGCGCCAGCAGCCAACTAGCGGGAACTTACGAGCAGTACTTC.

This clone was seen only a few times. The gene calls are TRBV5-6 and TRBJ2-5; 8 bases map to TRBD2. CDR3 length: 16 amino acids. V lost 0 bases and J lost 4; bases outside the gene matches: 8. The germline V gene encodes CDR1 SGHDT and CDR2 YYEEEE. DNA of the CDR3: TGTGCCAGCAGCTTGGCCGGGAGGGCCGGGGGAGAGACCCAGTACTTC. Its protein product is CASSLAGRAGGETQYF.

The V and J genes are TRBV4-2 and TRBJ2-7; D uncertain. CDR3 length: 17 residues. V lost 5 bases, J lost 2 bases, and 22 bases lay in between. Germline CDR1 and CDR2: LGHNA and YNFKEQ. The CDR3 coding sequence is TGTGCCAGCAGCTCCAAATGGCGGTTGATGGTCCCCTACGAGCAGTACTTC. This encodes CASSSKWRLMVPYEQYF.

This clone was observed a few times. At one end, the junction sequence differs from germline, possibly due to a read error. J is TRBJ2-2 and V is TRBV29-1, with a weak D call TRBD1 (5 bases). CDR1 and CDR2 (germline): SQVTM, ANQGSEA. This CDR3 contains 14 residues. CDR3 loop: CSVEDRPYTGELFF. The CDR3 nucleotides are TGCAGCGTCGAAGACAGACCCTACACCGGGGAGCTGTTTTTT.

There are a few counts of this clone. The CDR3 protein is CASNGMTGNTEAFF. The DNA of the CDR3 is TGTGCCAGTAACGGAATGACAGGGAACACTGAAGCTTTCTTT. This rearrangement joins TRBV19 to TRBJ1-1, with a tentative D call TRBD1 (6 bases). Trimming cost V 7 bases and J 1 base, with 13 bases left between them. Germline V gene sequence: CDR1 LNHDA, CDR2 SQIVND (reference sequence). There are 14 residues in the CDR3.